The source of this TCR beta chain is a study of identical twins. General study findings and limits: For cord blood, abundant beta clonotypes had fewer insertions, unlike memory repertoires, which showed none. Those out-of-frame alpha sequences shared by twins showed an excess of low generation probability. Twins' excess sharing was less marked for out-of-frame beta sequences.

CDR1 LGHNA and CDR2 YSLEER come from the germline V gene. V lost 2 bases and J 4 bases, leaving 8 bases between the germline ends. This CDR3 spans 14 amino acids. TCRdb fed the 5' RACE reads into MiXCR, producing one record per CDR3 protein. The data hold 500,000 or so distinct CDR3 sequences, with approximately 15% observed a single time. This clonotype was seen at least ten times. Antigen: not known. The sample was also linked to a second study, of yellow fever vaccine responses in identical twins.

The sequencing sample was made of CD4+ T cells sorted from blood. This chain joins TRBV4-3 and TRBJ2-2; D remains ambiguous. The receptor's source is a woman aged 18-29 years in good health. This CDR3 is CASSQNFVTGELFF. For the CDR3, the DNA is TGCGCCAGCAGCCAAAATTTTGTCACCGGGGAGCTGTTTTTT.